A selection of T cell receptor beta chains follows, all from one sample in a study of neoadjuvant anti-PD-1 for oral cavity cancer. Libraries were prepared by immunoSEQ multiplex PCR; TCRdb keeps only in-frame clonotypes and omits some of them. This sample has 6,000 to 8,500 clones; about 50% occur once, and the top ten carry roughly 26%. The sequencing used tumor tissue, collected before nivolumab (anti-PD-1) treatment. All receptors come from a person aged 35 to 85 with oral cavity squamous cell carcinoma. Each CDR3 is given with its conserved first and last residue. D genes are given only for firm matches. The size field is filled for only some rows; it gives once, few, many or a size class.

CDR3 DNA: TGTGCCAGCAGCTTGGATAGCCGGGACCCCGGGAGGTATGGCTACACCTTC
CDR3 protein: CASSLDSRDPGRYGYTF
V gene: TRBV5-4
CDR3 length: 17
D gene: -
clone size: -
J gene: TRBJ1-2

CDR3 DNA: TGTGCCAGCAGCTTGTCCCGGCGGTCCAGGGGGTACACTGAAGCTTTCTTT
CDR3 protein: CASSLSRRSRGYTEAFF
V gene: TRBV5-8
CDR3 length: 17
D gene: TRBD1
clone size: once
J gene: TRBJ1-1

CDR3 DNA: TGTGCCAGCAGTACTTGGGGACAGGACACCGGGGAGCTGTTTTTT
CDR3 protein: CASSTWGQDTGELFF
V gene: TRBV28
CDR3 length: 15
D gene: TRBD1
clone size: once
J gene: TRBJ2-2

CDR3 DNA: TGCGCCAGCAGTGCAAGACTAGGCACAGATACGCAGTATTTT
CDR3 protein: CASSARLGTDTQYF
V gene: TRBV10-2
CDR3 length: 14
D gene: -
clone size: -
J gene: TRBJ2-3

CDR3 DNA: TGTGCCAGCTCTCGAGCCACAGGCTCAGATCAGCCCCAGCATTTT
CDR3 protein: CASSRATGSDQPQHF
V gene: TRBV18
CDR3 length: 15
D gene: -
clone size: few
J gene: TRBJ1-5

CDR3 DNA: TGTGCCTGGAGTGTCCAGGGGGTTTTGTATGGCTACACCTTC
CDR3 protein: CAWSVQGVLYGYTF
V gene: TRBV30
CDR3 length: 14
D gene: TRBD1
clone size: -
J gene: TRBJ1-2

CDR3 DNA: TGTGCCAGCAGTGAAACCCCGTGGAGGGACAGGGTAGATGAAAAACTGTTTTTT
CDR3 protein: CASSETPWRDRVDEKLFF
V gene: TRBV6-1
CDR3 length: 18
D gene: TRBD1
clone size: once
J gene: TRBJ1-4

CDR3 DNA: TGTGCCAGCAGCCGTGGGACTAGCGGGGGGAATGAGCAGTTCTTC
CDR3 protein: CASSRGTSGGNEQFF
V gene: TRBV6-5
CDR3 length: 15
D gene: TRBD2
clone size: -
J gene: TRBJ2-1

CDR3 DNA: TGTGCCAGCAGCTTAGATGGGAGTTTCTATGGCTACACCTTC
CDR3 protein: CASSLDGSFYGYTF
V gene: TRBV7-9
CDR3 length: 14
D gene: -
clone size: medium-sized
J gene: TRBJ1-2

CDR3 DNA: TGTGCCAGCAGCCAAGAGAGGCTGGGGTCAACTAATGAAAAACTGTTTTTT
CDR3 protein: CASSQERLGSTNEKLFF
V gene: TRBV14
CDR3 length: 17
D gene: -
clone size: few
J gene: TRBJ1-4

CDR3 DNA: TGTGCCATCAGTGCTTTGGGGGGGGCAGAAGGCTACACCTTC
CDR3 protein: CAISALGGAEGYTF
V gene: TRBV10-3
CDR3 length: 14
D gene: -
clone size: few
J gene: TRBJ1-2

CDR3 DNA: TGTGCCAGCAGTAGGGGAGGGGAACTCCCTGAAGCTTTCTTT
CDR3 protein: CASSRGGELPEAFF
V gene: TRBV6-5
CDR3 length: 14
D gene: -
clone size: -
J gene: TRBJ1-1

CDR3 DNA: TGTGCCAGTAGTATTATCCTAGCTGGGTACAATGAGCAGTTCTTC
CDR3 protein: CASSIILAGYNEQFF
V gene: TRBV19
CDR3 length: 15
D gene: -
clone size: -
J gene: TRBJ2-1